This T cell receptor (beta chain) is from a study of blood T cell repertoires in COVID-19. Background on the study: Sample material is recorded as cDNA or gDNA derived from T cells, B-cell-depleted T cells, or PBMCs.

This CDR3 comprises 14 residues. Germline V lookup: CDR1 SGHTA, CDR2 FQGNSA. V shed 0 bases and J shed 3 bases, with 7 bases lying between them. Produced via immunoSEQ multiplex PCR; TCRdb's table is partial and in-frame only. There are under 250,000 clones in the sample; roughly 80% occur only once, and over 7.5% lies in the top ten. Input material: peripheral blood. This chain links TRBV7-2 with TRBJ2-3; D not resolved. This clonotype was sampled from an elderly man with acute or convalescent COVID-19. CDR3 nucleotide sequence: TGTGCCAGCAGCTTAGCGGGCCCGACAGATACGCAGTATTTT. Translating it yields CASSLAGPTDTQYF. The entire variable domain, with the rest obtained from reference TRBV7-2 and TRBJ2-3, is as follows: GAGVSQSPSNKVTEKGKDVELRCDPISGHTALYWYRQSLGQGLEFLIYFQGNSAPDKSGLPSDRFSAERTGGSVSTLTIQRTQQEDSAVYLCASSLAGPTDTQYFGPGTRLTVL.